This T cell receptor (beta chain) appears in the sequencing data of a study of patients and donors after allogeneic stem cell transplantation (dated by TCRdb to about 2020). To prepare the library, RT-PCR was applied. The sequencing machine was a NextSeq 550. TCRdb's own reprocessing of the public reads used fastp at Q25 and MiXCR and kept productive beta chains. Each record represents a unique CDR3 protein, reported with the most common genes and DNA among its rows. The table for this sample lists some 200,000 distinct CDR3 sequences; 41% of them were counted only once. The ten most abundant clones make up about 33% of the sample. Points on this clonotype: The target of this receptor is not known. Qualities for individual bases were not recorded, and no much larger clone is one base off.

Sequences SGHVS (CDR1) and FNYEAQ (CDR2) are obtained from the germline V gene. V is cut back by 1 base and J by 5 bases, with 6 bases in the junction unmatched. From the cysteine through the phenylalanine, the CDR3 covers 15 amino acids. The sequence is cut down to CDR3 DNA, 45 bases in frame from base 1. This receptor chain uses TRBV7-6 and TRBJ2-5, and TRBD2 aligns with 8 junction nucleotides. The sequence was collected from a human donor who was either an allogeneic HSCT recipient or a stem cell or donor lymphocyte infusion donor (not recorded which). It is not recorded whose cells these are; they may come from a transplant donor. The specimen was blood, either unsorted or a sorted T cell fraction (not recorded which). The DNA sequence follows: TGTGCCAGCAGCTTAGTGGGACTAGAGGGCGAGACCCAGTACTTC. Its protein is CASSLVGLEGETQYF.